The 32 T cell receptor beta chains reported below all come from one sample, sequenced in a study of shared clonotypes between healthy human individuals. Naivety among CD8 cells was defined by CD45RO negativity and positive CCR7 selection, thereby excluding terminally differentiated effector memory CD45RA+ cells. Only in-frame clones appear in the TCRdb table, and some are missing; sequencing was by immunoSEQ multiplex PCR. The profile shows some 2 million clones, over 85% of them singletons. The sample comprised naive CD8+ T cells sorted from blood. These TCRs come from a man between 18 and 35 years old in good health.

This chain uses TRBV7-9 with TRBJ1-1, with D possibly matching TRBD1 (6 bases). Germline V lookup: CDR1 SEHNR, CDR2 FQNEAQ (reference sequence). This CDR3 is 18 amino acids long. V was pared by 4 bases and J by 0 bases, with 21 bases between. This CDR3 is CASSSNLVGGQLNTEAFF. The DNA for the CDR3 is TGTGCCAGCAGCTCAAATTTAGTGGGAGGACAGCTGAACACTGAAGCTTTCTTT.

This chain joins TRBV27 and TRBJ1-2; no clear D. Germline-derived CDR1 and CDR2 are MNHEY and SMNVEV (reference sequence). V dropped 6 bases and J dropped 4 bases, with 12 bases sitting between them. This CDR3 comprises 13 residues. The CDR3 protein is CASSAGRTYGYTF. The CDR3 region has the DNA TGTGCCAGCAGCGCAGGACGGACCTATGGCTACACCTTC.

This chain joins TRBV5-4 and TRBJ2-3, with a tentative D call TRBD1 (6 bases). Between the trimmed V and J ends, which lost 3 bases and 3 bases, there was a span of 14 bases. The V gene's germline CDR1 is SGHNT and CDR2 YYREEE (reference sequence). The CDR3 totals 15 residues. CDR3 nucleotides: TGTGCCAGCAGCTCACAGGGTTATGAGACAGATACGCAGTATTTT. Amino acids: CASSSQGYETDTQYF.

This clone was observed once. The chain carries TRBV19 and TRBJ2-2; possibly TRBD1 for D (6 bases). CDR1 LNHDA and CDR2 SQIVND come from the germline V gene (reference sequence). V was trimmed by 1 base and J by 0 bases, leaving 9 bases between them. The CDR3 has 16 residues. CDR3 sequence reads: CASSIVGTSNTGELFF. For the CDR3, the DNA is TGTGCCAGTAGTATAGTTGGGACATCGAACACCGGGGAGCTGTTTTTT.

The chain links TRBV6-1 to TRBJ2-7; D possibly corresponds to TRBD1 (6 bases). Trimming removed 4 bases from V and 3 bases from J, with 16 bases in between. This CDR3 comprises 15 residues. Germline values: CDR1 MNHNS, CDR2 SASEGT. Written as DNA, the CDR3 is TGTGCCAGCAGTGTTTACCCTCAGGGGAGCTACGAGCAGTACTTC. The encoded protein is CASSVYPQGSYEQYF.

The chain links TRBV6-5 to TRBJ2-7; D may be TRBD1 (6 bases). V was clipped by 0 bases and J by 0 bases, with 12 bases between them. The CDR3 length is 16 residues. The germline gives CDR1 MNHEY, CDR2 SVGAGI. The CDR3 DNA reads as TGTGCCAGCAGTTACTCAACAGGGACGATCTCCTACGAGCAGTACTTC. Its translation: CASSYSTGTISYEQYF.

V usage is TRBV6-5 and J usage is TRBJ2-7; D is uncertain. The V gene's germline CDR1 is MNHEY and CDR2 SVGAGI. V was clipped by 5 bases and J by 5 bases, with 16 bases between them. The CDR3 runs 14 residues. Here the CDR3 reads CASSQEFRGDEQYF. In DNA, the CDR3 is TGTGCCAGCAGTCAGGAGTTCAGAGGAGACGAGCAGTACTTC.

The rearrangement links TRBV5-6 to TRBJ2-5; 8 nucleotides line up with TRBD2. The CDR3 length is 14 residues. Losses at the gene ends were 1 base for V and 3 bases for J; bases not matched to a gene: 2. Per germline, CDR1 SGHDT and CDR2 YYEEEE. The CDR3 spells CASSLSGGKETQYF. The CDR3 coding sequence is TGTGCCAGCAGCTTGTCGGGAGGGAAAGAGACCCAGTACTTC.

V and J are TRBV6-6 and TRBJ1-1; D not certain. Germline loops: CDR1 MNHNY, CDR2 SVGAGI (reference sequence). V was clipped by 6 bases and J by 5 bases, with 16 bases between them. The CDR3 covers 14 residues. CDR3 in DNA: TGTGCCAGCAGCAATGGACTCTCGGGGACTGAAGCTTTCTTT. As protein: CASSNGLSGTEAFF.

The chain joins TRBV30 to TRBJ2-7; D may be TRBD1 (6 bases). V shed 0 bases and J shed 3 bases, with 9 bases lying between them. The CDR3 totals 13 residues. Germline CDR1 GTSNPN, CDR2 SVGIG (reference sequence). The CDR3 nucleotides are TGTGCCTGGAGTGTGGGGACAATCTACGAGCAGTACTTC. Its protein product is CAWSVGTIYEQYF.

This clone was detected a few times. This chain connects TRBV6-1 to TRBJ1-6, with 7 bases aligning to TRBD1. The CDR3 spans 18 residues. The junction had 7 bases not matched to a gene; V was cut back by 0 bases and J by 2 bases. CDR1 and CDR2 (germline): MNHNS, SASEGT. The CDR3 nucleotides read TGTGCCAGCAGTGAAGCGTACGGAACAGGGGCCTATAATTCACCCCTCCACTTT. Amino acid sequence: CASSEAYGTGAYNSPLHF.

The chain couples TRBV5-1 to TRBJ2-7; TRBD2 aligns across 13 bases. There are 18 residues in the CDR3. Germline V lookup: CDR1 SGHRS, CDR2 YFSETQ. Trimming cost V 4 bases and J 7 bases; bases outside gene matches: 17. As DNA, the CDR3 is TGCGCCAGCAGCCCGTTAGAGGGACTAGCGGGACCGAAGAGTGAGCAGTACTTC. It translates to CASSPLEGLAGPKSEQYF.

As DNA, the CDR3 is TGCAGCGCCTGCGGCCGGACAGGCGATTTCTACGAGCAGTACTTC. It is translated as CSACGRTGDFYEQYF. The chain is built from TRBV29-1 and TRBJ2-7; 7 nucleotides match TRBD1. CDR3 length: 15 amino acids. Germline lookup yields CDR1 SQVTM and CDR2 ANQGSEA. The V gene end was trimmed by 7 bases and the J gene end by 3 bases; junction bases not matched to a gene: 15.

This clone was observed a few times. In the same sample, other DNA sequences code for this CDR3. The J gene is TRBJ1-1, the V gene TRBV5-6; D not certain. This CDR3 region has 14 residues. The V gene's germline CDR1 is SGHDT and CDR2 YYEEEE. The V gene lost 1 base and the J gene lost 0 bases, with 7 bases spanning the gap. This chain's CDR3 is CASSLPGMNTEAFF. CDR3 bases: TGTGCCAGCAGCTTGCCCGGAATGAACACTGAAGCTTTCTTT.

The chain links TRBV30 to TRBJ2-3; 7 bases align to TRBD2. This CDR3 comprises 13 residues. Per germline, CDR1 GTSNPN and CDR2 SVGIG (reference sequence). The junction had 5 bases not matched to a gene; V was cut back by 4 bases and J by 4 bases. CDR3 nucleotide sequence: TGTGCCTGGAACTCGGGAGGCCCAGATACGCAGTATTTT. Amino acids: CAWNSGGPDTQYF. Drawing the rest from reference TRBV30 and TRBJ2-3, the complete variable domain is SQTIHQWPATLVQPVGSPLSLECTVEGTSNPNLYWYRQAAGRGLQLLFYSVGIGQISSEVPQNLSASRPQDRQFILSSKKLLLSDSGFYLCAWNSGGPDTQYFGPGTRLTVL.

This chain joins TRBV4-3 and TRBJ2-3; D perhaps matches TRBD1 (6 bases). The CDR3 contains 14 residues. Germline V gene data show CDR1 as LGHNA and CDR2 as YSLEER. Deletions cut 0 bases from V and 5 bases from J, with 9 bases between. DNA of the CDR3: TGCGCCAGCAGCCAAGATTGGGACAAAGATACGCAGTATTTT. This codes for CASSQDWDKDTQYF.

V is TRBV27 and J is TRBJ1-6; perhaps TRBD1 as D (5 bases). Looked up from germline, CDR1 is MNHEY and CDR2 is SMNVEV (reference sequence). This CDR3 has 12 residues. Between the trimmed V and J ends, which lost 10 bases and 7 bases, there was a span of 11 bases. The CDR3 nucleotides are TGTGCCACCGGGGCCGGGAATTCACCCCTCCACTTT. Protein: CATGAGNSPLHF.

This chain uses TRBV27 with TRBJ1-5, with D possibly matching TRBD1 (5 bases). CDR1 is MNHEY and CDR2 is SMNVEV in the germline V gene (reference sequence). Trimming stripped 5 bases from V and 7 bases from J, with 18 bases between. The CDR3 runs to 15 residues. CDR3 in amino acids: CASSTTPGVGQPQHF. The CDR3 coding sequence is TGTGCCAGCAGTACGACCCCGGGGGTAGGGCAGCCCCAGCATTTT.

CDR3 loop: CASSQSPGSPANYGYTF. The CDR3 DNA reads TGCGCCAGCAGCCAAAGTCCGGGCAGCCCCGCTAACTATGGCTACACCTTC. The rearrangement links TRBV4-1 to TRBJ1-2; D remains unclear. Germline loops: CDR1 MGHRA, CDR2 YSYEKL. This CDR3 region has 17 residues. The V and J ends lost 2 bases and 0 bases respectively, with 16 bases between them.

To note about this clone: The sample has other DNA sequences that encode this CDR3 too. The chain joins TRBV5-5 to TRBJ2-7; D remains unclear. V was clipped by 0 bases and J by 2 bases, with 6 bases between them. The CDR3 spans 13 residues. Germline V gene data show CDR1 as SGHKS and CDR2 as YYEKEE (reference sequence). CDR3 sequence (DNA): TGTGCCAGCAGCTTGGCTCCTACCTACGAGCAGTACTTC. This codes for CASSLAPTYEQYF.

The genes are TRBV5-6 and TRBJ2-7; 7 bases agree with TRBD1. Germline assignment: CDR1 SGHDT and CDR2 YYEEEE. The CDR3 totals 12 residues. Trimming took 7 bases from V and 8 from J; bases not matched to a gene: 9. Here the CDR3 DNA reads TGTGCCAGCGTAGGGGGCGGATACAAGCAGTACTTC. Translation: CASVGGGYKQYF.

This sequence joins TRBV6-6 and TRBJ2-7; D gene uncertain. The CDR3 runs 13 residues. CDR1 MNHNY and CDR2 SVGAGI come from the germline V gene (reference sequence). Trimming cost V 2 bases and J 4 bases, with 9 bases left between them. The CDR3 region has the DNA TGTGCCAGCAGTTACGCCCTTGCATACGAGCAGTACTTC. Encoded protein: CASSYALAYEQYF.

V gene TRBV6-5 combines with J gene TRBJ1-1, with 7 nucleotides matching TRBD1. The CDR3 totals 13 residues. J was trimmed by 3 bases and V by 6 bases; bases with no gene match: 4. Germline V CDR1 and CDR2: MNHEY, SVGAGI. CDR3 amino acids: CASSQGQHTEAFF. The CDR3 DNA is TGTGCCAGCAGCCAGGGACAGCACACTGAAGCTTTCTTT.

V usage is TRBV9 and J usage is TRBJ2-5, with 11 positions matching TRBD1. The germline gives CDR1 SGDLS, CDR2 YYNGEE. CDR3 length equals 16 residues. Trimming at V came to 6 bases and at J to 2 bases, leaving 9 bases not matched to a gene. CDR3 sequence: CASNSGTGGIQETQYF. CDR3 in DNA: TGTGCCAGCAACTCGGGGACAGGGGGGATACAAGAGACCCAGTACTTC.

This clone was seen a single time. The chain is built from TRBV6-1 and TRBJ1-1; a weak D match, TRBD1 (5 bases). This CDR3 contains 15 residues. V was trimmed by 3 bases and J by 0 bases, leaving 11 bases between them. Per the germline V gene, CDR1 is MNHNS and CDR2 is SASEGT. The CDR3, as DNA: TGTGCCAGCAGTGATGGGTGGGGGATGAACACTGAAGCTTTCTTT. This gives the protein CASSDGWGMNTEAFF.

The chain employs TRBV4-1 and TRBJ2-7; TRBD1 matches 8 bases. V lost 0 bases and J lost 3; bases outside the gene matches: 4. Germline loops: CDR1 MGHRA, CDR2 YSYEKL. This CDR3 region has 15 residues. CDR3 sequence (DNA): TGCGCCAGCAGCCAAGAATGGGACAGGTACTACGAGCAGTACTTC. Amino acids: CASSQEWDRYYEQYF.

The rearrangement links TRBV27 to TRBJ1-5; D remains ambiguous. Germline V gene lookup returns CDR1 MNHEY and CDR2 SMNVEV (reference sequence). The CDR3 loop spans 14 amino acids. V was pared by 5 bases and J by 1 base, with 9 bases between. CDR3 region: CASSERNSNQPQHF. CDR3 in DNA: TGTGCCAGCAGTGAAAGAAACAGCAATCAGCCCCAGCATTTT.

This chain joins TRBV11-2 and TRBJ1-1; D uncertain. CDR3 length equals 13 residues. In germline, CDR1 is SGHAT, CDR2 FQNNGV. V dropped 4 bases and J dropped 9 bases, with 15 bases sitting between them. The CDR3 region has the DNA TGTGCCAGCAGCTCAACCGACCTCTTTAAAGCTTTCTTT. It yields the protein CASSSTDLFKAFF.

The genes are TRBV29-1 and TRBJ1-2; no clear D gene. The V and J ends lost 4 bases and 6 bases respectively, with 9 bases between them. There are 11 residues in the CDR3. Germline loops: CDR1 SQVTM, CDR2 ANQGSEA. In DNA, the CDR3 is TGCAGCGTTGTGAGGGTGGATGGCTACACCTTC. This translates into CSVVRVDGYTF. The full variable domain, rest sourced from reference TRBV29-1 and TRBJ1-2, is SAVISQKPSRDICQRGTSLTIQCQVDSQVTMMFWYRQQPGQSLTLIATANQGSEATYESGFVIDKFPISRPNLTFSTLTVSNMSPEDSSIYLCSVVRVDGYTFGSGTRLTVV.

The CDR3 nucleotides read TGCGCCAGCAGCCAGTATACTAGCGGGGTCTCACAAGAGACCCAGTACTTC. The encoded protein is CASSQYTSGVSQETQYF. The V gene is TRBV4-1, the J gene TRBJ2-5; 10 positions agree with TRBD2. The CDR3 sequence is 17 residues long. Germline values: CDR1 MGHRA, CDR2 YSYEKL. V lost 3 bases, J lost 2 bases, and 9 bases stayed unmatched.

In its sample, this clone was seen once. The rearrangement links TRBV9 to TRBJ2-2; D is uncertain. The germline gives CDR1 SGDLS, CDR2 YYNGEE. The V and J ends lost 3 bases and 6 bases respectively, with 9 bases between them. This CDR3 contains 13 residues. DNA for the CDR3: TGTGCCAGCAGCGCGCTACGGGCCGGGGAGCTGTTTTTT. Translation: CASSALRAGELFF.

This chain links TRBV4-1 with TRBJ2-1; TRBD2 is a possible D gene (6 bases). The V gene lost 1 base and the J gene lost 1 base, with 14 bases spanning the gap. The CDR3 is 17 residues long. Per the germline V gene, CDR1 is MGHRA and CDR2 is YSYEKL. CDR3 amino acids: CASSQGSRELSYNEQFF. As DNA, the CDR3 is TGCGCCAGCAGCCAAGGAAGCCGGGAGTTGTCCTACAATGAGCAGTTCTTC.